Below are 17 T cell receptor beta chains sequenced from a single sample in a study of response to subunit inactivated influenza vaccine. MiXCR, run by TCRdb on the RT-PCR reads, gives a single entry per CDR3 protein. The sample carries 500,000 to 550,000 distinct CDR3 sequences, approximately 7.6% recorded once. The sequencing here drew on PBMCs from blood, taken less than 30 months after vaccination. These receptors were obtained from a man aged 45 to 75 who received an inactivated influenza vaccine.

This clonotype was seen more than once but under ten times. J is TRBJ1-1 and V is TRBV6-1; 7 bases are shared with TRBD1. This CDR3 spans 15 amino acids. Trimming took 5 bases from V and 1 from J; bases not matched to a gene: 7. Per germline, CDR1 MNHNS and CDR2 SASEGT. The CDR3: CASSHGWTGNTEAFF. In nucleotides, the CDR3 is TGTGCCAGCAGTCATGGATGGACAGGGAACACTGAAGCTTTCTTT.

This clonotype came up a few times. The V call is TRBV29-1, the J call TRBJ1-1; no clear D gene. In germline, CDR1 is SQVTM, CDR2 ANQGSEA. This CDR3 is 13 amino acids long. V gave up 4 bases and J gave up 0 bases, with 9 bases separating them. The CDR3 loop reads CSVVGTLNTEAFF. In DNA, the CDR3 is TGCAGCGTTGTGGGCACATTGAACACTGAAGCTTTCTTT.

CDR3 DNA: TGTGCCAGCAGTTACTCACTAGCGGGAGGTTCCCGTACGCAGTATTTT. Translating it yields CASSYSLAGGSRTQYF. The chain has TRBV6-5 and TRBJ2-3; 12 bases map to TRBD2. Germline assignment: CDR1 MNHEY and CDR2 SVGAGI. After removal of 0 bases from V and 8 bases from J, the junction contained 6 bases not matched to a gene. The CDR3 contains 16 residues.

This clonotype was observed a few times. The chain links TRBV7-2 to TRBJ2-3, with a weak D call TRBD2 (6 bases). Germline V gives CDR1 SGHTA, CDR2 FQGNSA. The CDR3 consists of 15 residues. Trimming took off 1 base at V and 5 bases at J, with 13 bases between the two ends. CDR3 nucleotide sequence: TGTGCCAGCAGCTTAGACCCTCGGGGGTTAGATACGCAGTATTTT. Translating gives CASSLDPRGLDTQYF.

This clonotype was seen at least ten times. V and J are TRBV11-2 and TRBJ2-3; no clear D gene. Trimming pared 0 bases from V and 7 bases from J, leaving 8 bases between. Germline CDR1 reads SGHAT; CDR2 reads FQNNGV. CDR3 length equals 13 residues. CDR3 protein: CASSLDRSHTQYF. CDR3 bases: TGTGCCAGCAGCTTAGATAGGTCTCATACGCAGTATTTT.

This clonotype was detected many times. V gene TRBV9 combines with J gene TRBJ2-6; TRBD1 might be the D (5 bases). Germline V CDR1 and CDR2: SGDLS, YYNGEE. V lost 4 bases and J 4 bases, leaving 9 bases between the germline ends. This CDR3 region has 14 residues. CDR3: CASSPRTGANVLTF. CDR3 nucleotides: TGTGCCAGCAGCCCCCGGACAGGGGCCAACGTCCTGACTTTC.

This clonotype has only a few counts. The J gene is TRBJ2-7, the V gene TRBV27; D remains unclear. Trimming took 4 bases from V and 4 from J, leaving 11 bases between them. CDR1 is MNHEY, CDR2 SMNVEV, per germline (reference sequence). The CDR3 is 13 residues long. CDR3 sequence reads: CASSSPETYEQYF. The CDR3 DNA sequence: TGTGCCAGCAGTTCCCCGGAGACGTACGAGCAGTACTTC.

In this sample, this clonotype turned up many times. The chain carries TRBV7-2 and TRBJ2-2, with no clear D. This CDR3 region has 16 residues. Germline CDR1 reads SGHTA; CDR2 reads FQGNSA. V lost 1 base to trimming and J lost 5 bases, with 14 bases between them. The CDR3 sequence: CASSLGGRPGTGELFF. In DNA, the CDR3 is TGTGCCAGCAGCTTAGGTGGGCGACCCGGGACCGGGGAGCTGTTTTTT.

This clonotype showed up many times. The rearrangement uses TRBV7-2 and TRBJ2-2, with D perhaps matching TRBD1 (6 bases). Trimming stripped 4 bases from V and 0 bases from J, with 15 bases between. From germline, CDR1 is SGHTA and CDR2 FQGNSA. The CDR3 covers 17 residues. DNA of the CDR3: TGTGCCAGCAGCTCAGCGCCACAGGGTGCGAACACCGGGGAGCTGTTTTTT. Encoded protein: CASSSAPQGANTGELFF.

This clonotype was detected ten times or more. This sequence joins TRBV6-5 and TRBJ2-7, with D perhaps matching TRBD1 (5 bases). V lost 1 base and J lost 2, with 9 bases in between. The CDR3 runs to 14 residues. The germline gives CDR1 MNHEY, CDR2 SVGAGI. Here the CDR3 reads CASSYYQGPYEQYF. The CDR3 region has the DNA TGTGCCAGCAGTTACTACCAGGGTCCCTACGAGCAGTACTTC.

The sample holds many counts of this clonotype. The rearrangement uses TRBV29-1 and TRBJ2-1; D is tentatively TRBD1 or TRBD2 (5 bases each). The CDR3 is 13 residues long. Per the germline V gene, CDR1 is SQVTM and CDR2 is ANQGSEA. V was shortened by 5 bases and J by 0 bases, with 8 bases between the two germline ends. The CDR3 bases are TGCAGCGTTCGAGGGGACTCCTACAATGAGCAGTTCTTC. This translates into CSVRGDSYNEQFF.

The genes are TRBV28 and TRBJ2-1; D not resolved. This CDR3 has 13 amino acids. Germline CDR1 is MDHEN and CDR2 is SYDVKM. V shed 7 bases and J shed 3 bases, with 10 bases lying between them. The CDR3 nucleotides are TGTGCCAGCACCCCGGGTCGCTACAATGAGCAGTTCTTC. This encodes CASTPGRYNEQFF.

This clonotype was picked up a small number of times. The rearrangement joins TRBV28 to TRBJ2-1; no clear D gene. CDR3 length equals 15 residues. The V gene's germline CDR1 is MDHEN and CDR2 SYDVKM. Trimming pared 2 bases from V and 4 bases from J, leaving 12 bases between. This CDR3 is CASSLDLRVYNEQFF. The CDR3 DNA reads as TGTGCCAGCAGTTTAGATCTTCGTGTATACAATGAGCAGTTCTTC.

V is TRBV2 and J is TRBJ2-4, with TRBD1 matching over 8 bases. After removal of 7 bases from V and 1 base from J, the junction contained 12 bases not matched to a gene. There are 17 residues in the CDR3. Germline V gene data show CDR1 as SNHLY and CDR2 as FYNNEI. DNA for the CDR3: TGTGCCAGCACCGGGACAGGCTTCCTCGGTGCCAAAAACATTCAGTACTTC. As protein: CASTGTGFLGAKNIQYF. The variable domain in full, completed from reference TRBV2 and TRBJ2-4, reads EPEVTQTPSHQVTQMGQEVILRCVPISNHLYFYWYRQILGQKVEFLVSFYNNEISEKSEIFDDQFSVERPDGSNFTLKIRSTKLEDSAMYFCASTGTGFLGAKNIQYFGAGTRLSVL.

The chain carries TRBV20-1 and TRBJ2-5; D gene ambiguous. This CDR3 spans 13 amino acids. V was cut by 6 bases and J by 1 base, with 12 bases left in between. The germline gives CDR1 DFQATT, CDR2 SNEGSKA (reference sequence). The CDR3 DNA sequence: TGCAGTGCGCCCGGTTTGGGCCAAGAGACCCAGTACTTC. It is translated as CSAPGLGQETQYF.

CDR3 residues: CATRTGRNEKLFF. CDR3 nucleotide sequence: TGTGCCACCAGGACGGGGCGGAATGAAAAACTGTTTTTT. The rearrangement links TRBV15 to TRBJ1-4; D may be TRBD1 (5 bases). The germline V and J ends were trimmed by 6 bases and 5 bases, with 10 bases remaining between them. The CDR3 has 13 amino acids. Germline-derived CDR1 and CDR2 are LNHNV and YYDKDF (reference sequence).

This clonotype has at least ten counts. The V call is TRBV5-1, the J call TRBJ2-1, with a tentative D call TRBD2 (5 bases). Germline V gene sequence: CDR1 SGHRS, CDR2 YFSETQ. V lost 5 bases to trimming and J lost 3 bases, with 9 bases between them. The length of the CDR3 is 13 residues. This CDR3 is CASRPGYYNEQFF. CDR3 nucleotide sequence: TGCGCCAGCAGGCCGGGGTACTACAATGAGCAGTTCTTC.